This T cell receptor beta chain is drawn from a study of blood T cell repertoires in COVID-19. On the study more broadly: Acute and convalescent COVID-19 specimens originated in the United States, Italy and Spain. PBMCs, B-cell-depleted T cells, or T cells were the source of the cDNA or gDNA that made up the material.

Seattle's enrolled individuals joined amid active infection and were then monitored longitudinally. Germline CDR1 and CDR2: SGHRS and YFSETQ. With V trimmed by 2 bases and J by 3 bases, 3 bases remained unmatched. The CDR3 covers 15 residues. Original handling: Amplification of reference gene primers was used by the study to estimate nucleated cell counts. The repertoire was sequenced with immunoSEQ multiplex PCR; TCRdb's copy has only in-frame clones and lacks some. V, J and clone size are taken as reported in that table, and D and trimming were inferred from the DNA itself. The table lists tens of thousands of clones, 89% of them singletons, with approximately 45% in the top ten.

The origin of this receptor is a woman aged 55-75 years with COVID-19, enrolled during active disease. Sequences were obtained from peripheral blood. The chain recombines TRBV5-1 with TRBJ2-1; 9 positions agree with TRBD2. CDR3: CASSFGLASYNEQFF. In nucleotides, the CDR3 is TGCGCCAGCAGCTTTGGACTAGCGAGCTACAATGAGCAGTTCTTC.